Shown below are 29 T cell receptor beta chains from a single sample sequenced in a study of shared clonotypes between healthy human individuals. Here immunoSEQ multiplex PCR was the method, and the copy in TCRdb shows in-frame clones only, minus some. Among about 600,000 clones listed, approximately 97% were seen once. Sequenced sample: naive CD4+ T cells sorted from blood. The subset here: CD45RA+ positively selected. The receptor set was obtained from a woman aged 30 to 39 in good health.

The count of this clone is one. The chain carries TRBV29-1 and TRBJ2-1; D might be TRBD2 (6 bases). Germline CDR1 is SQVTM and CDR2 is ANQGSEA. This CDR3 has 13 amino acids. V lost 4 bases and J 5 bases, leaving 12 bases between the germline ends. The DNA for the CDR3 is TGCAGCGTTGGAGGGACTCTCAACAATGAGCAGTTCTTC. It codes for CSVGGTLNNEQFF.

The J gene is TRBJ1-1, the V gene TRBV7-9, with 7 bases aligning to TRBD1. Germline CDR1 reads SEHNR; CDR2 reads FQNEAQ (reference sequence). J was trimmed by 0 bases and V by 5 bases; bases with no gene match: 6. This CDR3 has 15 residues. The CDR3 spells CASSTRQGMNTEAFF. In DNA form, the CDR3 reads TGTGCCAGCAGCACCAGACAGGGTATGAACACTGAAGCTTTCTTT.

The rearrangement links TRBV19 to TRBJ2-5; 7 bases are shared with TRBD2. The CDR3 consists of 19 residues. CDR1 is LNHDA, CDR2 SQIVND, per germline (reference sequence). Trimming cost V 1 base and J 5 bases; bases outside gene matches: 19. The chain's CDR3 is CASSIARRRRAGVEETQYF. The CDR3 DNA is TGTGCCAGTAGTATAGCCCGTCGTAGGAGGGCGGGAGTGGAGGAGACCCAGTACTTC.

V is TRBV7-9 and J is TRBJ2-7; 10 bases align to TRBD1. The V gene end was trimmed by 5 bases and the J gene end by 5 bases; junction bases not matched to a gene: 9. Germline CDR1 reads SEHNR; CDR2 reads FQNEAQ (reference sequence). The CDR3 length is 15 residues. CDR3 in amino acids: CASSLHGTGEHEQYF. In DNA form, the CDR3 reads TGTGCCAGCAGCCTACACGGGACAGGGGAACACGAGCAGTACTTC. Drawing the rest from reference TRBV7-9 and TRBJ2-7, the complete variable domain is DTGVSQNPRHKITKRGQNVTFRCDPISEHNRLYWYRQTLGQGPEFLTYFQNEAQLEKSRLLSDRFSAERPKGSFSTLEIQRTEQGDSAMYLCASSLHGTGEHEQYFGPGTRLTVT.

CDR3 DNA: TGCGCCAGCAGTCCCCAGGCATCGAGGAACACTGAAGCTTTCTTT. This gives the protein CASSPQASRNTEAFF. The chain has TRBV23-1 and TRBJ1-1, with no clear D. TRBV23-1 is filed as an ORF, its function uncertain. This CDR3 is 15 amino acids long. Trimming took off 4 bases at V and 1 base at J, with 13 bases between the two ends.

This clone is a singleton in its sample. The V and J genes are TRBV7-6 and TRBJ2-5; unclear D gene. The germline gives CDR1 SGHVS, CDR2 FNYEAQ. Trimming pared 5 bases from V and 5 bases from J, leaving 15 bases between. This CDR3 contains 14 residues. The CDR3 sequence is CASSPPPSLETQYF. Written as DNA, the CDR3 is TGTGCCAGCAGCCCCCCCCCAAGTTTGGAGACCCAGTACTTC.

This chain uses TRBV5-4 with TRBJ1-2; 8 nucleotides agree with TRBD1. The CDR3 is made up of 13 amino acids. V gave up 3 bases and J gave up 12 bases; unmatched junction bases: 10. From germline, CDR1 is SGHNT and CDR2 YYREEE (reference sequence). CDR3 coding DNA: TGTGCCAGCAGCTCGATGAAGGACAGGGCTGACACCTTC. The encoded protein is CASSSMKDRADTF. Drawing the rest from reference TRBV5-4 and TRBJ1-2, the complete variable domain is ETGVTQSPTHLIKTRGQQVTLRCSSQSGHNTVSWYQQALGQGPQFIFQYYREEENGRGNFPPRFSGLQFPNYSSELNVNALELDDSALYLCASSSMKDRADTFGSGTRLTVV.

This chain connects TRBV7-6 to TRBJ2-1; 10 bases match TRBD2. Unmatched junction bases numbered 6, after V lost 0 bases and J lost 4 bases. CDR1 is SGHVS and CDR2 is FNYEAQ in the germline V gene. There are 17 residues in the CDR3. DNA of the CDR3: TGTGCCAGCAGCTTAGCGCCTTTACTAGCGGGATACAATGAGCAGTTCTTC. Amino acid sequence: CASSLAPLLAGYNEQFF.

The V and J genes are TRBV7-8 and TRBJ1-1, with a tentative D call TRBD1 (5 bases). With 1 base removed from V and 1 base from J, the gap between germline ends came to 7 bases. The CDR3 covers 14 residues. Germline V lookup: CDR1 SGHVS, CDR2 FQNEAQ. CDR3 nucleotides: TGTGCCAGCAGCTTAGAACAGGCGAACACTGAAGCTTTCTTT. It is translated as CASSLEQANTEAFF.

The chain employs TRBV5-1 and TRBJ2-3; D unresolved. The length of the CDR3 is 13 residues. The germline V gene encodes CDR1 SGHRS and CDR2 YFSETQ. V was pared by 5 bases and J by 0 bases, with 7 bases between. The CDR3 DNA reads as TGCGCCAGCAGTAGCCCAAGCACAGATACGCAGTATTTT. Translated: CASSSPSTDTQYF.

V gene TRBV9 combines with J gene TRBJ1-5; 7 positions agree with TRBD1. Germline CDR1 is SGDLS and CDR2 is YYNGEE. The V segment lost 4 bases and the J segment 2 bases; nucleotides outside the gene matches: 3. This CDR3 has 14 residues. In DNA form, the CDR3 reads TGTGCCAGCAGCAAAGGGGGCGGCAATCAGCCCCAGCATTTT. Translated: CASSKGGGNQPQHF.

V and J are TRBV7-9 and TRBJ2-2; 8 nucleotides line up with TRBD2. The CDR3 totals 14 residues. The trim removed 5 bases at V and 4 bases at J, leaving 3 bases unmatched. CDR1 is SEHNR and CDR2 is FQNEAQ in the germline V gene (reference sequence). CDR3 loop: CASSASGRTGELFF. For the CDR3, the DNA is TGTGCCAGCAGCGCTAGCGGGCGCACCGGGGAGCTGTTTTTT.

The V call is TRBV7-2, the J call TRBJ2-3; D is undetermined. Germline V gene sequence: CDR1 SGHTA, CDR2 FQGNSA. This CDR3 region has 15 residues. The V and J ends lost 4 bases and 0 bases respectively, with 11 bases between them. CDR3 in amino acids: CASSSRSSSTDTQYF. CDR3 nucleotide sequence: TGTGCCAGCAGCTCTAGGTCCTCTAGCACAGATACGCAGTATTTT.

Details on this clone: Other nucleotide sequences from this sample produce the same CDR3. The chain couples TRBV5-1 to TRBJ2-5; no firm D call. The CDR3 is 13 amino acids. Germline lookup yields CDR1 SGHRS and CDR2 YFSETQ. Trimming left V 2 bases short and J 2 bases short, with 7 bases between. DNA for the CDR3: TGCGCCAGCAGCTTAGGGCTACAAGAGACCCAGTACTTC. This sequence encodes CASSLGLQETQYF.

This clone was recorded once. The chain couples TRBV11-2 to TRBJ2-5, with unresolved D. The CDR3 spans 13 residues. V dropped 5 bases and J dropped 1 base, with 8 bases sitting between them. From germline, CDR1 is SGHAT and CDR2 FQNNGV. Written as DNA, the CDR3 is TGTGCCAGCAGCCTACTCCTCCAAGAGACCCAGTACTTC. It specifies CASSLLLQETQYF.

The V call is TRBV9, the J call TRBJ2-7; 9 bases are shared with TRBD2. The CDR3 consists of 15 residues. Unmatched junction bases numbered 5, after V lost 0 bases and J lost 4 bases. Germline loops: CDR1 SGDLS, CDR2 YYNGEE. In nucleotides, the CDR3 is TGTGCCAGCAGCGTAGAGGGGACTAGCAGGTACGAGCAGTACTTC. Translating gives CASSVEGTSRYEQYF.

This chain joins TRBV7-2 and TRBJ2-1; 11 bases fit TRBD2. There are 16 residues in the CDR3. CDR1 is SGHTA and CDR2 is FQGNSA in the germline V gene. J lost 6 bases, V lost 1 base, and 5 bases had no gene match. CDR3 amino acids: CASSLGPSGRFNEQFF. The CDR3 region has the DNA TGTGCCAGCAGCTTAGGACCTAGCGGGAGGTTCAATGAGCAGTTCTTC.

V usage is TRBV27 and J usage is TRBJ2-3, with D tentatively TRBD1 or TRBD2 (6 bases each). The V gene's germline CDR1 is MNHEY and CDR2 SMNVEV (reference sequence). Trimming shortened V by 8 bases and J by 5 bases, and 14 bases separated the two germline ends. This CDR3 spans 13 amino acids. The CDR3 DNA is TGTGCCAGCTTGGGGGCGCGGGAAGATACGCAGTATTTT. This translates into CASLGAREDTQYF.

V usage is TRBV27 and J usage is TRBJ2-7, with TRBD1 matching over 8 bases. V dropped 3 bases and J dropped 5; count of bases not matched to a gene: 6. Germline CDR1 and CDR2: MNHEY and SMNVEV (reference sequence). This CDR3 region has 14 residues. Here the CDR3 reads CASSLQGAHNEQYF. CDR3 coding DNA: TGTGCCAGCAGTTTGCAGGGGGCTCACAACGAGCAGTACTTC.

J is TRBJ1-2 and V is TRBV2, with D perhaps matching TRBD1 (5 bases). V gave up 6 bases and J gave up 4 bases, with 18 bases separating them. The CDR3 consists of 15 residues. CDR1 is SNHLY, CDR2 FYNNEI, per germline. CDR3 loop: CASRVEQGPAYGYTF. As DNA, the CDR3 is TGTGCCAGCAGGGTGGAGCAGGGTCCTGCCTATGGCTACACCTTC.

V is TRBV7-2 and J is TRBJ2-7; unclear D gene. Trimming took off 3 bases at V and 3 bases at J, with 15 bases between the two ends. The CDR3 contains 15 residues. CDR1 SGHTA and CDR2 FQGNSA come from the germline V gene. The DNA of the CDR3 is TGTGCCAGCAGCTTGAAGCGACACGATATCTACGAGCAGTACTTC. Translating it yields CASSLKRHDIYEQYF. The complete variable domain, with remaining parts taken from reference TRBV7-2 and TRBJ2-7, reads GAGVSQSPSNKVTEKGKDVELRCDPISGHTALYWYRQSLGQGLEFLIYFQGNSAPDKSGLPSDRFSAERTGGSVSTLTIQRTQQEDSAVYLCASSLKRHDIYEQYFGPGTRLTVT.

The rearrangement uses TRBV5-4 and TRBJ2-3; 8 bases agree with TRBD2. Losses at the gene ends were 1 base for V and 0 bases for J; bases not matched to a gene: 4. Germline V gene lookup returns CDR1 SGHNT and CDR2 YYREEE (reference sequence). The CDR3 is 16 residues long. In DNA, the CDR3 is TGTGCCAGCAGCTTGACTAGCGGAACTAGCACAGATACGCAGTATTTT. It yields the protein CASSLTSGTSTDTQYF.

The chain employs TRBV9 and TRBJ2-1, with 8 positions matching TRBD2. CDR1 and CDR2 (germline): SGDLS, YYNGEE. This CDR3 spans 16 amino acids. V shed 2 bases, J shed 7 bases, and the junction held 11 bases outside the gene matches. CDR3 region: CASSVGGAGVWNEQFF. DNA for the CDR3: TGTGCCAGCAGCGTGGGTGGAGCGGGAGTATGGAATGAGCAGTTCTTC.

The chain employs TRBV30 and TRBJ2-7; TRBD1 aligns across 8 bases. The CDR3 length is 13 residues. Trimming cost V 1 base and J 9 bases; bases outside gene matches: 8. Germline values: CDR1 GTSNPN, CDR2 SVGIG (reference sequence). The CDR3 region is CAWSEDRATRQYF. The CDR3 DNA reads TGTGCCTGGAGTGAGGACAGGGCCACACGGCAGTACTTC.

The rearrangement links TRBV5-8 to TRBJ1-4; 10 bases agree with TRBD1. The CDR3 runs to 16 residues. From germline, CDR1 is SGHTS and CDR2 YDEGEE. The V and J ends lost 0 bases and 6 bases, in that order; junction bases with no gene match: 5. The CDR3: CASSLDLGQGDEKLFF. The CDR3 nucleotides are TGTGCCAGCAGCTTGGATTTAGGACAGGGGGATGAAAAACTGTTTTTT. The whole variable domain, remainder taken from reference TRBV5-8 and TRBJ1-4, is EAGVTQSPTHLIKTRGQQATLRCSPISGHTSVYWYQQALGLGLQFLLWYDEGEERNRGNFPPRFSGRQFPNYSSELNVNALELEDSALYLCASSLDLGQGDEKLFFGSGTQLSVL.

The V gene is TRBV25-1, the J gene TRBJ1-1; D might be TRBD1 (5 bases). Germline CDR1 is MGHDK and CDR2 is SYGVNS. Trimming stripped 5 bases from V and 5 bases from J, with 15 bases between. The CDR3 loop spans 14 amino acids. Here the CDR3 reads CASSLEGRRTEAFF. CDR3 nucleotides: TGTGCCAGCAGTCTTGAGGGGCGGAGGACTGAAGCTTTCTTT.

This rearrangement joins TRBV18 to TRBJ2-5, with 9 bases lining up with TRBD1. The CDR3 spans 15 residues. The germline V gene has CDR1 KGHSH and CDR2 LQKENI. With 2 bases clipped from V and 5 bases from J, the junction kept 6 bases outside the gene matches. In DNA form, the CDR3 reads TGTGCCAGCTCACCAAGCGGACAGGGGAGGGAGACCCAGTACTTC. Amino acid sequence: CASSPSGQGRETQYF.

This clone occurred once. The rearrangement links TRBV27 to TRBJ1-5; a weak D match, TRBD1 (6 bases). CDR3 length: 16 amino acids. Germline CDR1 reads MNHEY; CDR2 reads SMNVEV (reference sequence). Trimming removed 3 bases at V and 1 base at J, with 13 bases between. The CDR3 protein is CASSLMGARSNQPQHF. Written as DNA, the CDR3 is TGTGCCAGCAGTTTGATGGGGGCCCGAAGCAATCAGCCCCAGCATTTT.

The V gene is TRBV28, the J gene TRBJ1-2; D is ambiguous. This CDR3 comprises 14 residues. Germline V gene lookup returns CDR1 MDHEN and CDR2 SYDVKM. Trimming cost V 8 bases and J 0 bases, with 13 bases left between them. The CDR3 DNA follows: TGTGCCAGCGGAGCAGCCGCTCCTAACTATGGCTACACCTTC. It codes for CASGAAAPNYGYTF.